These T cell receptor beta chains were read from a single sample in a study of blood T cell repertoires in COVID-19. The repertoire was sequenced with immunoSEQ multiplex PCR; TCRdb's copy has only in-frame clones and lacks some. The sample has 200,000 or so clones; over 75% are singletons. Sequenced input: peripheral blood. All receptors derive from a middle-aged man with acute or convalescent COVID-19. Both conserved end residues are part of each CDR3. D genes are given only for firm matches. Rows give clone size only sometimes, using once, few, many, or a class for an expanded clone.

D	size	V	J	DNA	CDR3
-	-	TRBV5-6	TRBJ1-1	TGTGCCAGCAGCTACCCCGGGGGGGGGAACACTGAAGCTTTCTTT	CASSYPGGGNTEAFF
TRBD1	-	TRBV27	TRBJ1-2	TGTGCCAGCAGTTGGAGGGACAGGGGGCCCTATGGCTACACCTTC	CASSWRDRGPYGYTF
TRBD1	-	TRBV6-5	TRBJ1-1	TGTGCCAGCAGCCGGAGGAGGGGGCAGACTGAAGCTTTCTTT	CASSRRRGQTEAFF
-	few	TRBV15	TRBJ1-2	TGTGCCACCAGCCGAGATACGGGACACCTTAACTATGGCTACACCTTC	CATSRDTGHLNYGYTF
TRBD1	-	TRBV12-3/TRBV12-4	TRBJ2-7	TGTGCCAGCTCCGGGACAGACTCCTACGAGCAGTACTTC	CASSGTDSYEQYF
TRBD1	-	TRBV6-5	TRBJ1-2	TGTGCCAGCAGCGACAGGGTAGGGGGCTACACCTTC	CASSDRVGGYTF
TRBD1	-	TRBV5-1	TRBJ2-7	TGCGCCAGCAGCTCGGGACAGGACTACGAGCAGTACTTC	CASSSGQDYEQYF
TRBD1	-	TRBV5-6	TRBJ1-1	TGTGCCAGCAGCTTCAGGACAGGGGGGACTGAAGCTTTCTTT	CASSFRTGGTEAFF
-	few	TRBV29-1	TRBJ1-1	TGCAGCGTTTATACGGTGAACACTGAAGCTTTCTTT	CSVYTVNTEAFF
-	once	TRBV7-9	TRBJ1-1	TGTGCCAGCAGCCTCGTCCCGGCTGAAGCTTTCTTT	CASSLVPAEAFF
-	-	TRBV6-4	TRBJ1-2	TGTGCCAGCAGTGACCCCAGGTCCTATGGCTACACCTTC	CASSDPRSYGYTF
-	-	TRBV18	TRBJ1-1	TGTGCCAGCTCACCTTCAGGGGTCGTTCCGATGAACACTGAAGCTTTCTTT	CASSPSGVVPMNTEAFF
TRBD1	-	TRBV7-9	TRBJ2-7	TGTGCCAGCAGCTTAGTGACAGGGCTAGAGGAGTACTTC	CASSLVTGLEEYF
-	-	TRBV30	TRBJ1-4	TGTGCCTGGTCCGGGGGAGAAAAACTGTTTTTT	CAWSGGEKLFF
-	-	TRBV6-2/TRBV6-3	TRBJ1-5	TGTGCCAGCAGTTACCAACAGGGAACCATGAAGCCCCAGCATTTT	CASSYQQGTMKPQHF
-	-	TRBV5-6	TRBJ2-4	TGTGCCAGCAGCGGTACAGGGACCAAAAACATTCAGTACTTC	CASSGTGTKNIQYF
TRBD1	-	TRBV5-1	TRBJ2-1	TGCGCCAGCAGCTTGGGGACAGGGATCTCCTACAATGAGCAGTTCTTC	CASSLGTGISYNEQFF
TRBD1	-	TRBV6-6	TRBJ1-6	TGTGCCAGCAGTGACTATGACAGGGCCTCACCCCTCCACTTT	CASSDYDRASPLHF
-	-	TRBV27	TRBJ1-4	TGTGCCAGCGGAGGTGGAGGAACTAATGAAAAACTGTTTTTT	CASGGGGTNEKLFF
-	-	TRBV30	TRBJ1-5	TGTGCCTGGAGTGTAGGACAGCTACTTATCTTT	CAWSVGQLLIF
-	-	TRBV5-5	TRBJ1-5	TGTGCCAGCAGCTTGGCCGGGTCAGGGAATCAGCCCCAGCATTTT	CASSLAGSGNQPQHF
TRBD1	few	TRBV10-1	TRBJ2-7	TGCGCCAGCAGTGAGGGACAGGGCACCTACGAGCAGTACTTC	CASSEGQGTYEQYF
-	-	TRBV18	TRBJ1-4	TGTGCCAGCTCACCACCACGTGGGGGGGTTGAAAAACTGTTTTTT	CASSPPRGGVEKLFF
-	-	TRBV6-5	TRBJ1-5	TGTGCCAGCAGCCCGGAGGGCAATCAGCCCCAGCATTTT	CASSPEGNQPQHF
TRBD1	once	TRBV7-9	TRBJ1-4	TGTGCCAGCAGCGCCCTGACAGGGTTTAGTGAAAAACTGTTTTTT	CASSALTGFSEKLFF
-	-	TRBV7-3	TRBJ2-5	TGTGCCAGCAGCTTTTTCGGGGGTGGAGAGACCCAGTACTTC	CASSFFGGGETQYF
TRBD1	-	TRBV5-1	TRBJ1-3	TGCGCCAGCAGCTTGGGACCGGGACAGGGTAACTCTGGAAACACCATATATTTT	CASSLGPGQGNSGNTIYF
-	-	TRBV2	TRBJ1-2	TGTGCCAGCAGTGAACAGGGAGGTGGCTACACCTTC	CASSEQGGGYTF
-	-	TRBV4-2	TRBJ1-5	TGTGCCAGCAGCCAAGATCGAGACGGAGTCAAGCCCCAGCATTTT	CASSQDRDGVKPQHF
-	-	TRBV11-2	TRBJ1-1	TGTGCCAGCAGCTTTGGACAGACCTTAACACAAGCTTTCTTT	CASSFGQTLTQAFF
TRBD2	-	TRBV5-1	TRBJ2-3	TGCGCCAGCAGCCCGCCCCTGACTAGCGGGGGCGCAGATACGCAGTATTTT	CASSPPLTSGGADTQYF
-	once	TRBV27	TRBJ1-2	TGTGCCAGCAGTTCGGGACAAGGCGAAGGCTACACCTTC	CASSSGQGEGYTF
TRBD2	-	TRBV7-9	TRBJ2-3	TGTGCCAGCAGCTTATATACGGGGGGTAGCACAGATACGCAGTATTTT	CASSLYTGGSTDTQYF
-	-	TRBV12-5	TRBJ1-1	TGTGCTAGTGGCCCAGGACTCACTGAAGCTTTCTTT	CASGPGLTEAFF
-	-	TRBV2	TRBJ1-1	TGTGCCAGCAGTGAATATCGGGGTGTCAACACTGAAGCTTTCTTT	CASSEYRGVNTEAFF
TRBD1	-	TRBV19	TRBJ2-7	TGTGCCAGTAGTTCCCGACCCGCCGGGACAGGGGGCCACCCCTACGAGCAGTACTTC	CASSSRPAGTGGHPYEQYF
-	-	TRBV25-1	TRBJ1-1	TGTGCCAGCAGGGGGCTGGGAAAGGGCACTGAAGCTTTCTTT	CASRGLGKGTEAFF
-	-	TRBV3-1/TRBV3-2	TRBJ1-2	TGTGCCAGCAGCCAAGAACAGAGCTATGGCTACACCTTC	CASSQEQSYGYTF
-	once	TRBV16	TRBJ1-2	TGTGCCAGCAGCCAACCAGGCAGGATCTATGGCTACACCTTC	CASSQPGRIYGYTF
-	-	TRBV10-1	TRBJ2-3	TGCGCCAGTGGGACACCAGCAGTGGATACGCAGTATTTT	CASGTPAVDTQYF